The present T cell receptor (beta chain) was sequenced within a study of Graves' ophthalmopathy and Graves' hyperthyroidism. Overall study results and limits: Among thyroid clonotypes expanded above 0.001 frequency, most also appeared in blood.

Amplification of the TCR beta CDR3 regions used RNA transcripts (as template). Second-round multiplex PCR came after a first-round RT-PCR that employed HTBI primers. A single record per CDR3 protein comes from TCRdb applying MiXCR to the multiplex PCR reads. Altogether around 520,000 distinct CDR3 sequences are present, about two fifths being singletons, with the ten largest covering over 3.5%. Worth noting for this clonotype: Its matching antigen is unknown.

Looked up from germline, CDR1 is SQVTM and CDR2 is ANQGSEA. This CDR3 has 14 residues. The V and J ends lost 3 bases and 2 bases respectively, with 12 bases between them. Clinicians diagnosed using symptoms, serum thyroxine, TRAb, thyroid ultrasound and orbital computed tomography. V gene TRBV29-1 combines with J gene TRBJ2-3; the D is unclear. The source is an adult man with Graves' hyperthyroidism. The sample comprised peripheral blood or thyroid tissue (not recorded which). The CDR3 protein is CSVDGAGSTDTQYF. In DNA form, the CDR3 reads TGCAGCGTTGATGGCGCAGGTTCCACAGATACGCAGTATTTT.